These 26 T cell receptor beta chains were sequenced from one sample in a study of T cells in Graves' hyperthyroidism and ophthalmopathy. From RNA transcripts, TCR beta CDR3 regions were amplified. Using the HTBI primer set, a first-round RT-PCR was run on the TCR CDR3. TCRdb re-derived calls from the multiplex PCR reads in MiXCR, one entry per CDR3 protein. The table records 45,000 to 55,000 distinct CDR3 sequences, approximately 58% of them present only once. Sequencing was performed on peripheral blood or thyroid tissue (not recorded which). The source of these receptors is a man aged 18 to 30 with Graves' hyperthyroidism.

This rearrangement joins TRBV2 to TRBJ1-6, with D possibly matching TRBD1 (5 bases). CDR3 length equals 15 residues. CDR1 and CDR2 from the germline V gene are SNHLY and FYNNEI. V was clipped by 6 bases and J by 10 bases, with 19 bases between them. The CDR3 sequence: CASRDSNRLGSPLHF. The CDR3 DNA sequence: TGTGCCAGCAGGGACTCGAACAGGCTAGGGTCACCCCTCCACTTT.

V gene TRBV9 combines with J gene TRBJ1-4, with unresolved D. This CDR3 is built from 16 residues. V lost 4 bases to trimming and J lost 6 bases, with 19 bases between them. Germline values: CDR1 SGDLS, CDR2 YYNGEE. The CDR3 bases are TGTGCCAGCAGCCGCCGGGGAGTAGGGCAGTATGAAAAACTGTTTTTT. Its translation: CASSRRGVGQYEKLFF.

The chain carries TRBV2 and TRBJ1-4; D gene ambiguous. V lost 8 bases to trimming and J lost 8 bases, with 15 bases between them. The CDR3 is made up of 13 amino acids. Germline values: CDR1 SNHLY, CDR2 FYNNEI. In nucleotides, the CDR3 is TGTGCCAGCGACGGGCCGGTTGACGAAAAACTGTTTTTT. It codes for CASDGPVDEKLFF.

The chain links TRBV4-3 to TRBJ2-2; D not certain. This CDR3 spans 12 amino acids. Per germline, CDR1 LGHNA and CDR2 YSLEER. Trimming cost V 0 bases and J 10 bases, with 6 bases left between them. CDR3 residues: CASSQDEVELFF. CDR3 DNA: TGCGCCAGCAGCCAAGATGAGGTGGAGCTGTTTTTT.

The chain recombines TRBV18 with TRBJ2-7, with D possibly matching TRBD2 (6 bases). CDR1 and CDR2 (germline): KGHSH, LQKENI. V gave up 0 bases and J gave up 3 bases, with 6 bases separating them. This CDR3 comprises 13 residues. This CDR3 is CASSPPGGYEQYF. The DNA for the CDR3 is TGTGCCAGCTCACCACCGGGGGGCTACGAGCAGTACTTC.

This sequence joins TRBV29-1 and TRBJ2-6; unclear D gene. The V and J ends lost 0 bases and 0 bases respectively, with 15 bases between them. Germline V gene sequence: CDR1 SQVTM, CDR2 ANQGSEA. The CDR3 totals 18 residues. The CDR3: CSVEDQRGRSSGANVLTF. The CDR3 bases are TGCAGCGTTGAAGATCAGCGAGGACGGAGCTCTGGGGCCAACGTCCTGACTTTC. Using reference TRBV29-1 and TRBJ2-6 for the parts outside the CDR3, the full variable domain is SAVISQKPSRDICQRGTSLTIQCQVDSQVTMMFWYRQQPGQSLTLIATANQGSEATYESGFVIDKFPISRPNLTFSTLTVSNMSPEDSSIYLCSVEDQRGRSSGANVLTFGAGSRLTVL.

This clonotype was detected ten times or more. The chain recombines TRBV27 with TRBJ1-2, with D possibly matching TRBD1 (6 bases). Germline loops: CDR1 MNHEY, CDR2 SMNVEV (reference sequence). This CDR3 comprises 14 residues. V was shortened by 2 bases and J by 6 bases, with 13 bases between the two germline ends. The CDR3 here is CASSLLGARDGYTF. The CDR3 DNA is TGTGCCAGCAGTTTACTGGGGGCGAGGGATGGCTACACCTTC.

The gene calls are TRBV5-1 and TRBJ2-7; D is perhaps TRBD2 (5 bases). V shed 4 bases and J shed 2 bases, with 10 bases lying between them. Per germline, CDR1 SGHRS and CDR2 YFSETQ. CDR3 length equals 13 residues. CDR3 loop: CASSRSGTYEQYF. The CDR3 region has the DNA TGCGCCAGCAGCCGGAGCGGTACCTACGAGCAGTACTTC.

This chain uses TRBV12-3 or TRBV12-4 with TRBJ1-1; 7 positions agree with TRBD1. This CDR3 comprises 12 residues. V was pared by 3 bases and J by 6 bases, with 1 base of the junction left unmatched. CDR3 loop: CASSFGTAEAFF. The CDR3 DNA sequence: TGTGCCAGCAGTTTCGGGACAGCTGAAGCTTTCTTT.

This clonotype was found many times. J is TRBJ1-4 and V is TRBV7-2, with D possibly being TRBD1 (5 bases). This CDR3 has 17 amino acids. Germline V gene data show CDR1 as SGHTA and CDR2 as FQGNSA. V lost 1 base and J lost 7, with 19 bases in between. CDR3 amino acids: CASSLVAGQGGREKLFF. The CDR3, as DNA: TGTGCCAGCAGCTTAGTCGCAGGGCAAGGAGGCCGTGAAAAACTGTTTTTT.

The rearrangement links TRBV12-3 or TRBV12-4 to TRBJ1-5; 10 nucleotides match TRBD1. V lost 8 bases and J lost 5; bases outside the gene matches: 9. There are 15 residues in the CDR3. The CDR3 DNA follows: TGTGCCAGCTCCCCAGACAGGGGGCGCGATCAGCCCCAGCATTTT. Translated, it gives CASSPDRGRDQPQHF.

Comment on this clonotype: At one boundary the junction diverges from the germline segment, which might be a read error. The chain recombines TRBV7-2 with TRBJ2-5; D is perhaps TRBD1 (5 bases). The CDR3 totals 15 residues. Per germline, CDR1 SGHTA and CDR2 FQGNSA. The CDR3 coding sequence is TGTGCCAGCAGCCAAGCTGGGGCCGTACAAGGGACCCAGTACTTC. Protein sequence: CASSQAGAVQGTQYF.

The J gene is TRBJ2-7, the V gene TRBV10-3, with TRBD2 as a possible D gene (5 bases). The CDR3 length is 14 residues. Trimming left V 3 bases short and J 4 bases short, with 13 bases between. Germline CDR1 reads ENHRY; CDR2 reads SYGVKD. The chain's CDR3 is CAISDAGRTYEQYF. The CDR3, as DNA: TGTGCCATCAGTGACGCCGGACGGACTTACGAGCAGTACTTC.

This clonotype was observed many times. V and J are TRBV7-9 and TRBJ1-5, with 8 bases matching TRBD1. The germline CDR1 and CDR2 sequences are SEHNR and FQNEAQ (reference sequence). The junction had 8 bases not matched to a gene; V was cut back by 5 bases and J by 2 bases. The CDR3 contains 16 residues. Here the CDR3 DNA reads TGTGCCAGCAGCAAAACAGGGGGTATTGGCAATCAGCCCCAGCATTTT. This translates into CASSKTGGIGNQPQHF. The full variable domain, in which reference TRBV7-9 and TRBJ1-5 provide the parts outside the CDR3, is DTGVSQNPRHKITKRGQNVTFRCDPISEHNRLYWYRQTLGQGPEFLTYFQNEAQLEKSRLLSDRFSAERPKGSFSTLEIQRTEQGDSAMYLCASSKTGGIGNQPQHFGDGTRLSIL.

This clonotype has at least ten counts. Here the CDR3 DNA reads TGTGCCATCAGTGAGCGGGGCACAGATACGCAGTATTTT. This codes for CAISERGTDTQYF. The chain carries TRBV10-3 and TRBJ2-3; D is unresolved. Germline CDR1 ENHRY, CDR2 SYGVKD. The ends were cut back, 2 bases at V and 1 base at J, with 4 bases in the middle. The length of the CDR3 is 13 residues.

This clonotype was picked up a small number of times. This rearrangement joins TRBV12-3 or TRBV12-4 to TRBJ1-5; no clear D. This CDR3 spans 15 amino acids. Trimming shortened V by 3 bases and J by 0 bases, and 9 bases separated the two germline ends. The CDR3 region is CASSFEGYSNQPQHF. The CDR3 DNA reads as TGTGCCAGCAGTTTCGAGGGTTATAGCAATCAGCCCCAGCATTTT.

This clonotype came up many times. The rearrangement joins TRBV5-1 to TRBJ2-2, with 10 nucleotides matching TRBD1. Unmatched junction bases numbered 11, after V lost 4 bases and J lost 5 bases. Germline V gives CDR1 SGHRS, CDR2 YFSETQ. This CDR3 has 17 residues. This CDR3 reads CASSLPRDRGTTGELFF. CDR3 nucleotide sequence: TGCGCCAGCAGCCTGCCTCGGGACAGGGGTACGACCGGGGAGCTGTTTTTT.

This clonotype was picked up one time. The CDR3 spells CASSFVGASGEQYF. CDR3 bases: TGTGCCAGCAGCTTTGTAGGGGCTTCGGGCGAGCAGTACTTC. V is TRBV7-2 and J is TRBJ2-7; D might be TRBD1 (5 bases). Trimming removed 3 bases from V and 6 bases from J, with 15 bases in between. Germline-derived CDR1 and CDR2 are SGHTA and FQGNSA. The CDR3 covers 14 residues.

The rearrangement joins TRBV9 to TRBJ2-2; tentative D call: TRBD1 (6 bases). The CDR3 is 16 amino acids. Germline CDR1 SGDLS, CDR2 YYNGEE. V was cut by 3 bases and J by 2 bases, with 14 bases left in between. CDR3 residues: CASSAQTGRNTGELFF. The CDR3 nucleotides are TGTGCCAGCAGCGCACAGACAGGCCGAAACACCGGGGAGCTGTTTTTT.

The chain links TRBV7-8 to TRBJ1-2, with TRBD1 matching 7 bases. CDR3 size: 15 residues. V lost 5 bases and J lost 6; bases outside the gene matches: 12. Looked up from germline, CDR1 is SGHVS and CDR2 is FQNEAQ. The CDR3 DNA follows: TGTGCCAGCAGCCCGACCCAGACAGGGACTGATGGCTACACCTTC. Its translation is CASSPTQTGTDGYTF.

CDR3 amino acids: CASSQENFGEQYF. The CDR3 bases are TGTGCCAGCAGCCAAGAGAATTTTGGCGAGCAGTACTTC. The chain employs TRBV14 and TRBJ2-7; D is unresolved. In germline, CDR1 is SGHDN, CDR2 FVKESK. Deletions cut 0 bases from V and 6 bases from J, with 9 bases between. CDR3 size: 13 residues.

The chain combines TRBV9 with TRBJ2-5, with a weak D call TRBD2 (6 bases). Germline CDR1 SGDLS, CDR2 YYNGEE. The CDR3 has 15 amino acids. V was clipped by 5 bases and J by 0 bases, with 14 bases between them. The CDR3 DNA follows: TGTGCCAGCAGACGTATTAGCGGCGACCAAGAGACCCAGTACTTC. Translating it yields CASRRISGDQETQYF.

With regard to this clonotype: One end of the junction varies from germline; a read error may be responsible. The V call is TRBV19, the J call TRBJ1-1; D gene unclear. Germline V CDR1 and CDR2: LNHDA, SQIVND (reference sequence). The CDR3 is 12 amino acids. The DNA for the CDR3 is TGTGCCAGTAGTCTGGGAGGCACCGAAGCTCTCTTT. Translating gives CASSLGGTEALF.

The rearrangement uses TRBV29-1 and TRBJ2-5; D unclear. The CDR3 totals 16 residues. Germline V gene data show CDR1 as SQVTM and CDR2 as ANQGSEA. V lost 6 bases, J lost 4 bases, and 24 bases lay in between. The CDR3 spells CSVNLLASTDRETQYF. The CDR3 nucleotides are TGCAGCGTGAACCTACTGGCCAGTACCGATAGAGAGACCCAGTACTTC.

Only a few counts were recorded for this clonotype. This chain connects TRBV7-2 to TRBJ2-7; 8 bases map to TRBD2. The CDR3 contains 14 residues. J gave up 2 bases and V 8 bases, and 8 bases lay outside the gene matches. Germline V CDR1 and CDR2: SGHTA, FQGNSA. The CDR3 loop is CASAGGGGPYEQYF. Here the CDR3 DNA reads TGTGCCAGCGCCGGGGGGGGGGGACCCTACGAGCAGTACTTC.

This clonotype was picked up many times. This chain connects TRBV6-2 or TRBV6-3 to TRBJ1-4; maybe TRBD1 (5 bases). Germline V gene sequence: CDR1 MNHEY, CDR2 SVGEGT. The CDR3 sequence is 16 residues long. Trimming took off 6 bases at V and 8 bases at J, with 22 bases between the two ends. The CDR3 DNA is TGTGCCAGCAGCCCAACCTCGGGGCCTGACCGAGAAAAACTGTTTTTT. This sequence encodes CASSPTSGPDREKLFF.